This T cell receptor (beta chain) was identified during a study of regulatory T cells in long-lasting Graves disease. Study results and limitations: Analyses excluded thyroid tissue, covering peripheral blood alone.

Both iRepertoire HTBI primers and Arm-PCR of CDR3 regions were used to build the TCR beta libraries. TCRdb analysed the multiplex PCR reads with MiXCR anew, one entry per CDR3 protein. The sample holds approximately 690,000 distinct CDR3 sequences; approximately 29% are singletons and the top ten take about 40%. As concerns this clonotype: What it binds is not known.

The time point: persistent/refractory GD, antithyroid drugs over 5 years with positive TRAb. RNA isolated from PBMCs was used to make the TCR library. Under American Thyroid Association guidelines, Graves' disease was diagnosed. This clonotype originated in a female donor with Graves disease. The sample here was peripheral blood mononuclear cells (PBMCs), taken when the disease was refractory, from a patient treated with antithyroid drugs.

Here the CDR3 reads CAWSGGFYEQYF. The CDR3 coding sequence is TGTGCCTGGAGTGGGGGGTTCTACGAGCAGTACTTC. The rearrangement links TRBV30 to TRBJ2-7, with D tentatively TRBD1 or TRBD2 (5 bases each). V dropped 1 base and J dropped 3 bases, with 7 bases sitting between them. CDR3 length equals 12 residues. Germline-derived CDR1 and CDR2 are GTSNPN and SVGIG (reference sequence).